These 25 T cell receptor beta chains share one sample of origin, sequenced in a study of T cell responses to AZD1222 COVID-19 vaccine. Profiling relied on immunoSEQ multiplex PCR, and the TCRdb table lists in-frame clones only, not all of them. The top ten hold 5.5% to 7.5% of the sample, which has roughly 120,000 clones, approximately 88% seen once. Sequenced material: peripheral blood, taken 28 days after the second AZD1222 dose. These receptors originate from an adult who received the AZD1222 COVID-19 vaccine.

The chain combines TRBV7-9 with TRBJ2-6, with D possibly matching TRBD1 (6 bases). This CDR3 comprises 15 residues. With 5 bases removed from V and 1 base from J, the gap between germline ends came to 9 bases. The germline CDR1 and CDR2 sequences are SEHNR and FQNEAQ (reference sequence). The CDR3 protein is CASSIQGSGANVLTF. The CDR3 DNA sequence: TGTGCCAGCAGCATACAGGGTTCTGGGGCCAACGTCCTGACTTTC.

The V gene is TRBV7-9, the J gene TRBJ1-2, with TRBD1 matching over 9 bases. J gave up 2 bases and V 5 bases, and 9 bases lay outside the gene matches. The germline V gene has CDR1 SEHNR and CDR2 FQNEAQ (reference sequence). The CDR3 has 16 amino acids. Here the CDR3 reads CASSPKPGQGNYGYTF. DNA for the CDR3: TGTGCCAGCAGCCCTAAACCTGGACAGGGGAACTATGGCTACACCTTC.

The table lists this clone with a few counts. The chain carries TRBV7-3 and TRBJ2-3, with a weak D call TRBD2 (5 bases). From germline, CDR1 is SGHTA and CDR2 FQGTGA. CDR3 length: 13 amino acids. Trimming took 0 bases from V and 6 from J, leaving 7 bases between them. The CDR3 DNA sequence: TGTGCCAGCAGCTTAACCCCGGGGGATACGCAGTATTTT. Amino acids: CASSLTPGDTQYF.

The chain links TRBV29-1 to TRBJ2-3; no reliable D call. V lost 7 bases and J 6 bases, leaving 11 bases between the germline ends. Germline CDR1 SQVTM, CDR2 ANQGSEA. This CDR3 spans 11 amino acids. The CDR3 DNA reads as TGCAGCGGGACCAACGTGGATACGCAGTATTTT. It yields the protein CSGTNVDTQYF.

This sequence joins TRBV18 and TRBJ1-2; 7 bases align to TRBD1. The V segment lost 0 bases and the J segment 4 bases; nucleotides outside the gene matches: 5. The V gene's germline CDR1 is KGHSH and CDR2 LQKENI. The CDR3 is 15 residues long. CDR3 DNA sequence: TGTGCCAGCTCACCACCCGGGACAGACTTCTATGGCTACACCTTC. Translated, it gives CASSPPGTDFYGYTF.

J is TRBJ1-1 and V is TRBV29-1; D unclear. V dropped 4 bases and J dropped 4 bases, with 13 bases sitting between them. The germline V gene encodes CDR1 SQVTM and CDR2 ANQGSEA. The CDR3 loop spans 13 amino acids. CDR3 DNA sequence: TGCAGCGTTGTGTTAGGTATGGTCACTGAAGCTTTCTTT. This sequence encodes CSVVLGMVTEAFF.

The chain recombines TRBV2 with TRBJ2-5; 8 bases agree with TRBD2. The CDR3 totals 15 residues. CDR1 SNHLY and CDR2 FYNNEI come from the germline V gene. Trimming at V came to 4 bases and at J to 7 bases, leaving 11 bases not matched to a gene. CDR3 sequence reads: CASSGDGGAYGTQYF. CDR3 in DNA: TGTGCCAGCAGTGGAGACGGGGGGGCCTACGGGACCCAGTACTTC. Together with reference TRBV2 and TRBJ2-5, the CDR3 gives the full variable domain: EPEVTQTPSHQVTQMGQEVILRCVPISNHLYFYWYRQILGQKVEFLVSFYNNEISEKSEIFDDQFSVERPDGSNFTLKIRSTKLEDSAMYFCASSGDGGAYGTQYFGPGTRLLVL.

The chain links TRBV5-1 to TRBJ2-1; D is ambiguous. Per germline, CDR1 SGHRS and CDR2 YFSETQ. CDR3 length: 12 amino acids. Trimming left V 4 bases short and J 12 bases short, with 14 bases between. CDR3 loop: CASSLDNNRQFF. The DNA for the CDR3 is TGCGCCAGCAGCCTAGATAACAATAGGCAGTTCTTC. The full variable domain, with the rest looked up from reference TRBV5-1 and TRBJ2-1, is KAGVTQTPRYLIKTRGQQVTLSCSPISGHRSVSWYQQTPGQGLQFLFEYFSETQRNKGNFPGRFSGRQFSNSRSEMNVSTLELGDSALYLCASSLDNNRQFFGPGTRLTVL.

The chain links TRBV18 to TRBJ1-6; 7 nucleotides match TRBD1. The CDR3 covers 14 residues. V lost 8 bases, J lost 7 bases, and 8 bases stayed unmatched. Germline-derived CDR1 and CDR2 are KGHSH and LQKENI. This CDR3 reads CASQRAGGNSPLHF. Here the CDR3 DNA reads TGTGCCAGCCAACGAGCAGGGGGGAATTCACCCCTCCACTTT.

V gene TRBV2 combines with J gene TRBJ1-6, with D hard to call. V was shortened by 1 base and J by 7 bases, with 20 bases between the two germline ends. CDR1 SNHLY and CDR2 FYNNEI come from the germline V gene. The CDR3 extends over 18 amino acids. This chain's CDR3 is CASSEGVYGAGGNSPLHF. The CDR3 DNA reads TGTGCCAGCAGTGAAGGCGTCTACGGAGCAGGTGGCAATTCACCCCTCCACTTT.

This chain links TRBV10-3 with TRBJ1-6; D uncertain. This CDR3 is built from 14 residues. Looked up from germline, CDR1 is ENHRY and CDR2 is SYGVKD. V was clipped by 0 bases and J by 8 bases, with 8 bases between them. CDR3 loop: CAISESAADSPLHF. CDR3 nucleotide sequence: TGTGCCATCAGTGAGTCGGCAGCAGATTCACCCCTCCACTTT.

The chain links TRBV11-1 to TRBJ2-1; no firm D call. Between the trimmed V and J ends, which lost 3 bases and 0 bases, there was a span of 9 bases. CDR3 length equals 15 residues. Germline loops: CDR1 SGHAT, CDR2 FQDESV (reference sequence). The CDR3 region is CASSFGPSSYNEQFF. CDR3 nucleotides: TGTGCCAGCAGCTTTGGGCCGAGCTCCTACAATGAGCAGTTCTTC.

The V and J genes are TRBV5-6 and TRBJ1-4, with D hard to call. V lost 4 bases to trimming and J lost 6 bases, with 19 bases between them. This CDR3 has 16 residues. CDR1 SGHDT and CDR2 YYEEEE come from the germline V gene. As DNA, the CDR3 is TGTGCCAGCAGCCTACGGACGGACCCGGAGGATGAAAAACTGTTTTTT. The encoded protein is CASSLRTDPEDEKLFF. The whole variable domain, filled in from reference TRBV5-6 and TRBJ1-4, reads DAGVTQSPTHLIKTRGQQVTLRCSPKSGHDTVSWYQQALGQGPQFIFQYYEEEERQRGNFPDRFSGHQFPNYSSELNVNALLLGDSALYLCASSLRTDPEDEKLFFGSGTQLSVL.

The CDR3 sequence: CASSAPGQGSGNYGYTF. CDR3 nucleotide sequence: TGTGCCAGCAGTGCCCCGGGACAGGGGTCAGGGAACTATGGCTACACCTTC. This chain joins TRBV6-1 and TRBJ1-2; 10 bases fit TRBD1. The CDR3 has 17 residues. The germline V gene has CDR1 MNHNS and CDR2 SASEGT. V was clipped by 4 bases and J by 2 bases; unmatched bases: 10.

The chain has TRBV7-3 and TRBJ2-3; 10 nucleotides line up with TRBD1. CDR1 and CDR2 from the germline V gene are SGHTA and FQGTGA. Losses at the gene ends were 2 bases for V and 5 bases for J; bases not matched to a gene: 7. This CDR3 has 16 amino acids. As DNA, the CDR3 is TGTGCCAGCAGCTTAGGGACAGGGGCGCCTGGAGATACGCAGTATTTT. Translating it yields CASSLGTGAPGDTQYF.

This chain's CDR3 is CASSEEVYGYTF. DNA of the CDR3: TGTGCCAGCAGTGAAGAGGTCTATGGCTACACCTTC. V usage is TRBV6-1 and J usage is TRBJ1-2; D unclear. The CDR3 length is 12 residues. Per the germline V gene, CDR1 is MNHNS and CDR2 is SASEGT. V lost 1 base to trimming and J lost 4 bases, with 4 bases between them.

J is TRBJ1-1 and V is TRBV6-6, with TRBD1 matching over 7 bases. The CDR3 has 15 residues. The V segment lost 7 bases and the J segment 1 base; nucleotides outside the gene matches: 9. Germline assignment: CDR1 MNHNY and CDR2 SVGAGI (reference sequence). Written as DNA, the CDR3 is TGTGCCAGCACCCCCCCGGGACAGTCGAACACTGAAGCTTTCTTT. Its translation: CASTPPGQSNTEAFF.

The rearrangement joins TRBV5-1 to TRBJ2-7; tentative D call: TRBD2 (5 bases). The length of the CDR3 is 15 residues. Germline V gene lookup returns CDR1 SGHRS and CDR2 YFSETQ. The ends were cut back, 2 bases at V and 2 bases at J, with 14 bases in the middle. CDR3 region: CASSFGSSGTYEQYF. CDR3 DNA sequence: TGCGCCAGCAGCTTCGGATCGTCCGGGACCTACGAGCAGTACTTC.

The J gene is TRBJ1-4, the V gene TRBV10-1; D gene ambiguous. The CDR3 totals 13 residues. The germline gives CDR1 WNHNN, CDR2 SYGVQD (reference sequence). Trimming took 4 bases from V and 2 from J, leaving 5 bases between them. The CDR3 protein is CASSGPTNEKLFF. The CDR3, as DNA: TGCGCCAGCAGTGGGCCGACTAATGAAAAACTGTTTTTT.

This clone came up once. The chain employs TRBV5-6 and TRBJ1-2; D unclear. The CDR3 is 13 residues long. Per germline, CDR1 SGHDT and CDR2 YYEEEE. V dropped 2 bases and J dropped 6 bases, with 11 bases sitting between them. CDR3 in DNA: TGTGCCAGCAGCTTTAATACAGAGAATGGCTACACCTTC. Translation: CASSFNTENGYTF.

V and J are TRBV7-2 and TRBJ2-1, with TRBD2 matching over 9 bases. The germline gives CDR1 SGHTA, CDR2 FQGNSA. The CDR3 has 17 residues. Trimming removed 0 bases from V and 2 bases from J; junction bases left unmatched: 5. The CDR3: CASSLAASGATYNEQFF. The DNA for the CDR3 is TGTGCCAGCAGCTTAGCGGCTAGCGGGGCAACCTACAATGAGCAGTTCTTC.

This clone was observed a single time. The CDR3 bases are TGTGCCAGCAGCGTAGCAGTAGGGGGTACCGACAATGAGCAGTTCTTC. Encoded protein: CASSVAVGGTDNEQFF. V gene TRBV9 combines with J gene TRBJ2-1; TRBD1 might be the D (6 bases). CDR1 SGDLS and CDR2 YYNGEE come from the germline V gene. V dropped 0 bases and J dropped 5 bases, with 15 bases sitting between them. This CDR3 contains 16 residues.

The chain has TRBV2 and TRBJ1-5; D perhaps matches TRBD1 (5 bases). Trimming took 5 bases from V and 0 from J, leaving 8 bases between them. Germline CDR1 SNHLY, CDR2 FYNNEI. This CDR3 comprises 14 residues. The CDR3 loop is CASSTQGSNQPQHF. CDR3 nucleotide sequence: TGTGCCAGCAGTACCCAGGGTAGCAATCAGCCCCAGCATTTT.

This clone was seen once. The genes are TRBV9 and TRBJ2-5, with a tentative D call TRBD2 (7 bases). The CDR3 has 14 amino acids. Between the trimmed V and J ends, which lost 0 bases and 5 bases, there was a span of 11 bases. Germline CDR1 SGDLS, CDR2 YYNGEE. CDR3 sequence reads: CASSVARGPETQYF. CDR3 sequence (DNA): TGTGCCAGCAGCGTAGCGCGGGGGCCTGAGACCCAGTACTTC.

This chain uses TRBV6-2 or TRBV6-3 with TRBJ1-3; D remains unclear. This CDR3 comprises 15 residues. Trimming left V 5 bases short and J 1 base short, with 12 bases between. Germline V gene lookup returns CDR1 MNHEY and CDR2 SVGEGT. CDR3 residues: CASSGVLRSGNTIYF. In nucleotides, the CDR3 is TGTGCCAGCAGTGGGGTTTTAAGGTCTGGAAACACCATATATTTT.